The 4 T cell receptor beta chains listed next were all sequenced from one sample in a study of cytomegalovirus exposure and HLA in healthy donors. Vbeta (60) and Jbeta (13) primers were used in the PCR. Produced via immunoSEQ multiplex PCR; TCRdb's table is partial and in-frame only. The data hold 100,000 or so clones, with roughly 72% observed a single time. Sequencing was done on a sample of PBMCs. Receptors were obtained from a man under 40 in good health and CMV-seropositive.

V is TRBV11-2 and J is TRBJ2-7, with 8 bases lining up with TRBD2. V shed 1 base and J 4 bases; nucleotides not matched to a gene: 9. CDR3 length equals 16 residues. Germline-derived CDR1 and CDR2 are SGHAT and FQNNGV. CDR3 sequence: CASSLVFGTSGYEQYV. The CDR3 DNA follows: TGTGCCAGCAGCTTAGTATTTGGCACTAGCGGTTACGAGCAGTACGTC.

The J gene is TRBJ2-1, the V gene TRBV4-2; 10 bases agree with TRBD2. This CDR3 contains 16 residues. Looked up from germline, CDR1 is LGHNA and CDR2 is YNFKEQ. The V segment lost 1 base and the J segment 9 bases; nucleotides outside the gene matches: 9. In DNA form, the CDR3 reads TGTGCCAGCAGCCAAGTATCCAGCGGGGGGGCAGGTGAGCAGTTCTTC. The encoded protein is CASSQVSSGGAGEQFF.

A few counts support this clone. The V gene is TRBV4-3, the J gene TRBJ2-1; no reliable D call. Germline assignment: CDR1 LGHNA and CDR2 YSLEER. Deletions cut 1 base from V and 6 bases from J, with 13 bases between. This CDR3 region has 15 residues. The CDR3 is CASSQGFGSGNEQFF. In DNA, the CDR3 is TGCGCCAGCAGCCAAGGGTTCGGTTCGGGCAATGAGCAGTTCTTC.

The chain joins TRBV14 to TRBJ2-2; 9 bases are a match to TRBD1. There are 15 residues in the CDR3. Germline trimming cut 1 base from V and 7 bases from J; bases unmatched to any gene: 4. CDR1 is SGHDN and CDR2 is FVKESK in the germline V gene. CDR3 coding DNA: TGTGCCAGCAGCCAAGTCGGACAGGGGATCGGGGAGCTGTTTTTT. Translating gives CASSQVGQGIGELFF.